These 9 T cell receptor beta chains originate from one sample sequenced in a study of cytomegalovirus exposure and HLA in healthy donors. Generated by immunoSEQ multiplex PCR, the TCRdb table keeps only in-frame clones and is missing some. In the table there are hundreds of thousands of clones, 80% to 95% of which are singletons. The sequenced sample was PBMCs. These receptors all stem from a woman younger than 45 in good health and CMV-seronegative.

In nucleotides, the CDR3 is TGTGCCAGCAGCTCGGAGACAGGGGGCGCAGAGACCCAGTACTTC. It encodes CASSSETGGAETQYF. This rearrangement joins TRBV9 to TRBJ2-5; 10 bases map to TRBD1. Trimming removed 4 bases from V and 4 bases from J; junction bases left unmatched: 7. The germline V gene encodes CDR1 SGDLS and CDR2 YYNGEE. This CDR3 spans 15 amino acids.

The V gene is TRBV10-3, the J gene TRBJ2-3, with D perhaps TRBD1 (6 bases). The ends were cut back, 10 bases at V and 6 bases at J, with 20 bases in the middle. The CDR3 runs 14 residues. Germline V gives CDR1 ENHRY, CDR2 SYGVKD. The CDR3 region is CATRTGTLWDTQYF. The CDR3 DNA reads as TGTGCCACCAGAACCGGGACATTATGGGATACGCAGTATTTT.

This chain links TRBV5-6 with TRBJ2-3; D remains unclear. This CDR3 has 13 residues. V was shortened by 7 bases and J by 4 bases, with 13 bases between the two germline ends. CDR1 and CDR2 from the germline V gene are SGHDT and YYEEEE. The DNA of the CDR3 is TGTGCCAGCTATCTCCTAGTACCAGATACGCAGTATTTT. Translation: CASYLLVPDTQYF. The full variable domain, with the rest looked up from reference TRBV5-6 and TRBJ2-3, is DAGVTQSPTHLIKTRGQQVTLRCSPKSGHDTVSWYQQALGQGPQFIFQYYEEEERQRGNFPDRFSGHQFPNYSSELNVNALLLGDSALYLCASYLLVPDTQYFGPGTRLTVL.

The rearrangement links TRBV10-2 to TRBJ1-2; 12 positions match TRBD1. The ends lost 8 bases at V and 4 bases at J; junction bases unmatched: 5. The CDR3 is 14 amino acids. Germline CDR1 is WSHSY and CDR2 is SAAADI. The CDR3 sequence is CASRGTGGLYGYTF. CDR3 nucleotide sequence: TGCGCCAGCCGAGGGACAGGGGGCCTCTATGGCTACACCTTC.

The chain is built from TRBV5-1 and TRBJ2-1, with a possible D match to TRBD1 (6 bases). The germline CDR1 and CDR2 sequences are SGHRS and YFSETQ. This CDR3 contains 12 residues. V was trimmed by 4 bases and J by 6 bases, leaving 8 bases between them. CDR3 nucleotide sequence: TGCGCCAGCAGCATACAGGGCAATGAGCAGTTCTTC. Its protein is CASSIQGNEQFF.

This clone was seen more than once but under ten times. The chain recombines TRBV2 with TRBJ1-4, with D unresolved. Germline assignment: CDR1 SNHLY and CDR2 FYNNEI. The CDR3 extends over 11 amino acids. The V gene lost 4 bases and the J gene lost 13 bases, with 10 bases spanning the gap. Here the CDR3 DNA reads TGTGCCAGCAGTGTAAGGGAGGGACTGTTTTTT. It codes for CASSVREGLFF. The full variable domain, with the rest looked up from reference TRBV2 and TRBJ1-4, is EPEVTQTPSHQVTQMGQEVILRCVPISNHLYFYWYRQILGQKVEFLVSFYNNEISEKSEIFDDQFSVERPDGSNFTLKIRSTKLEDSAMYFCASSVREGLFFGSGTQLSVL.

The chain is built from TRBV18 and TRBJ2-1, with D perhaps TRBD2 (5 bases). The CDR3 consists of 16 residues. CDR1 and CDR2 (germline): KGHSH, LQKENI. Trimming stripped 5 bases from V and 5 bases from J, with 19 bases between. The CDR3 nucleotides are TGTGCCAGCTCATCCGTAGCGCGAAAAGTTGACAATGAGCAGTTCTTC. As protein: CASSSVARKVDNEQFF. Full variable domain (rest looked up from reference TRBV18 and TRBJ2-1): NAGVMQNPRHLVRRRGQEARLRCSPMKGHSHVYWYRQLPEEGLKFMVYLQKENIIDESGMPKERFSAEFPKEGPSILRIQQVVRGDSAAYFCASSSVARKVDNEQFFGPGTRLTVL.

The chain has TRBV15 and TRBJ1-5, with D unclear. V lost 5 bases and J lost 5, with 7 bases in between. The germline gives CDR1 LNHNV, CDR2 YYDKDF (reference sequence). CDR3 length: 12 residues. The CDR3 protein is CATSDAHQPQHF. For the CDR3, the DNA is TGTGCCACCAGCGACGCGCATCAGCCCCAGCATTTT.

The chain employs TRBV9 and TRBJ2-7, with TRBD2 matching 10 bases. The CDR3 loop spans 14 amino acids. The V segment lost 0 bases and the J segment 7 bases; nucleotides outside the gene matches: 4. Germline V gene data show CDR1 as SGDLS and CDR2 as YYNGEE. Here the CDR3 reads CASSVAGLAEEQYF. CDR3 coding DNA: TGTGCCAGCAGCGTAGCTGGACTAGCGGAGGAGCAGTACTTC.